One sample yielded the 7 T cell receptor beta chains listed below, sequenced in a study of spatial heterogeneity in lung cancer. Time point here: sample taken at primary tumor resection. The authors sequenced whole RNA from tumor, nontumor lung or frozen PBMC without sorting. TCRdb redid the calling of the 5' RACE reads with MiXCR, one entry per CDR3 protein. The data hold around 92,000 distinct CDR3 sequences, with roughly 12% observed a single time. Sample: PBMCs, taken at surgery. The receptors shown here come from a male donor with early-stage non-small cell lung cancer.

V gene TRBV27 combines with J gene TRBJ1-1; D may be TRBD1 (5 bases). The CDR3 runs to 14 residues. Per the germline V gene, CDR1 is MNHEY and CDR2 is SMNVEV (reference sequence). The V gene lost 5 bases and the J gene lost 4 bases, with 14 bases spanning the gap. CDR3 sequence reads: CASSLLVGATEAFF. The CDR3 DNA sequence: TGTGCCAGCAGTCTCCTCGTCGGGGCCACTGAAGCTTTCTTT.

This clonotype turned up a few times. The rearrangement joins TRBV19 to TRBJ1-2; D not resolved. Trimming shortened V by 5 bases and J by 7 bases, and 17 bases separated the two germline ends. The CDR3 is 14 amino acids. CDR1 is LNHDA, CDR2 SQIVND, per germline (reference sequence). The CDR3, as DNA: TGTGCCAGTAGTTTCGGGCAACTGCTCGGTGGCTACACCTTC. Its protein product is CASSFGQLLGGYTF.

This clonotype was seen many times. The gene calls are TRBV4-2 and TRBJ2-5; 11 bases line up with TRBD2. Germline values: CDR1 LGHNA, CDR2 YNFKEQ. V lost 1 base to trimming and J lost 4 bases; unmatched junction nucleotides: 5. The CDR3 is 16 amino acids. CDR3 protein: CASSQATSGVRETQYF. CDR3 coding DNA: TGTGCCAGCAGCCAAGCGACTAGCGGGGTCCGAGAGACCCAGTACTTC.

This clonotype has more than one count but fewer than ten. In DNA, the CDR3 is TGTGCCAGCAGGCTACGTGGCAGGCCGGCGTCCAATGAGCAGTTCTTC. Its protein is CASRLRGRPASNEQFF. The V and J genes are TRBV5-5 and TRBJ2-1; D ambiguous. CDR1 and CDR2 (germline): SGHKS, YYEKEE (reference sequence). The CDR3 runs 16 residues. Trimming removed 5 bases from V and 6 bases from J, with 21 bases in between.

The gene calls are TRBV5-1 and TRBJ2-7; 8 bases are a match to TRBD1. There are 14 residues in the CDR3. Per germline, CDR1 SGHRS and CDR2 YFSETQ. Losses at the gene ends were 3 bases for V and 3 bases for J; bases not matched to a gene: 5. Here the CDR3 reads CASSSTQGGYEQYF. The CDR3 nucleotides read TGCGCCAGCAGCTCGACACAGGGGGGCTACGAGCAGTACTTC.

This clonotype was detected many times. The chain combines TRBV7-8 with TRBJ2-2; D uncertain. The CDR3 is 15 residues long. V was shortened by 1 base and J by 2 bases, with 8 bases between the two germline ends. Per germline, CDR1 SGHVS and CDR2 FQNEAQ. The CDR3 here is CASSLVSVNTGELFF. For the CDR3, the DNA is TGTGCCAGCAGCTTAGTATCCGTTAACACCGGGGAGCTGTTTTTT.

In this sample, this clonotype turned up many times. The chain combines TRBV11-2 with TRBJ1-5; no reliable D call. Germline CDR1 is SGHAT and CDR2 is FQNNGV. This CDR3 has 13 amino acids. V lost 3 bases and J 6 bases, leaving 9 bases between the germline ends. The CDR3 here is CASSFSGAQPQHF. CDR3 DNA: TGTGCCAGCAGCTTTTCCGGCGCTCAGCCCCAGCATTTT.